The entry below gives a single T cell receptor (beta chain) sequence along with its context. Antigen specificity is unknown. These data originate in a study of T cells in localized non-small cell lung cancer. Clones were sequenced by immunoSEQ multiplex PCR, and TCRdb holds only the in-frame ones, with some missing. The table includes 75,000 to 80,000 clones, around 90% detected once. Overall study results and limits: Only one tumor region was sequenced, so heterogeneity remains possible. Across samples, adjacent lung featured a median roughly 50 of the top 100 tumor clones. Elevated blood T cell density was associated with longer overall survival. Adjacent uninvolved lung had the highest clonality, suggesting focused antigen responses.

Germline CDR1 and CDR2: SNHLY and FYNNEI. The CDR3 contains 14 residues. V was clipped by 7 bases and J by 5 bases; unmatched bases: 7. This specimen consisted of peripheral blood, obtained before any cancer treatment. V gene TRBV2 combines with J gene TRBJ1-2, with 10 nucleotides matching TRBD1. This receptor was obtained from a woman aged 35 to 70 with stage I squamous cell lung carcinoma. DNA for the CDR3: TGTGCCAGCACTGACAGGGGGCGTCGGTATGGCTACACCTTC. Residues: CASTDRGRRYGYTF.